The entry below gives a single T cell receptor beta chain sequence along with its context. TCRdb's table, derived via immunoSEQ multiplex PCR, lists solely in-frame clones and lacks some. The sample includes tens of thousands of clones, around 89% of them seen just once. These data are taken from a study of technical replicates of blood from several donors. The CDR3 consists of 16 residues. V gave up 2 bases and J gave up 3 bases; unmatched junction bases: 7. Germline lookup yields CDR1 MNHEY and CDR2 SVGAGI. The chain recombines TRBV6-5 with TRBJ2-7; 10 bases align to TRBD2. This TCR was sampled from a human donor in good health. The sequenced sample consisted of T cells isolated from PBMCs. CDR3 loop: CASSYGASGSLYEQYF. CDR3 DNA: TGTGCCAGCAGTTACGGGGCTAGCGGGAGCCTCTACGAGCAGTACTTC.